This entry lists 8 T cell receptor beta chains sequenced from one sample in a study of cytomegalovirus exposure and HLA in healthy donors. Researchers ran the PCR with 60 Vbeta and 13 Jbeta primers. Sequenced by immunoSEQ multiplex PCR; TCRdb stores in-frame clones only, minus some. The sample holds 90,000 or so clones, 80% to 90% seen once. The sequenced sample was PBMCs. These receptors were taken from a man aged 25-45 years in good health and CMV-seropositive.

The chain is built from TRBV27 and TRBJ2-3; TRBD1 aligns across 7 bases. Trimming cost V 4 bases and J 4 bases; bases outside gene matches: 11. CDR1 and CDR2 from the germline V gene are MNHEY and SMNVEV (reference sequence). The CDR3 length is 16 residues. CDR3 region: CASSYYRGRRADTQYF. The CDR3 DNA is TGTGCCAGCAGTTACTACAGGGGCCGCCGGGCAGATACGCAGTATTTT.

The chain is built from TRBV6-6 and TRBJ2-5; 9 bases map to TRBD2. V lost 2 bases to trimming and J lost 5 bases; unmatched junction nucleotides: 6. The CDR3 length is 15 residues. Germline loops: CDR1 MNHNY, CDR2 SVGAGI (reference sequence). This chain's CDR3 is CASSYRVAGVETQYF. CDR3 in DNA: TGTGCCAGCAGTTACAGGGTAGCGGGAGTGGAGACCCAGTACTTC.

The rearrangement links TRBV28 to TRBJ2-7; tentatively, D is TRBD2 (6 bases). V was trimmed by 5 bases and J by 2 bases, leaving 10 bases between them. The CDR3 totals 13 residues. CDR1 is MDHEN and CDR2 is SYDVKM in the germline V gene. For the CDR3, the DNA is TGTGCCAGCAGTAGGAGCGGGCCCTACGAGCAGTACTTC. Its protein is CASSRSGPYEQYF.

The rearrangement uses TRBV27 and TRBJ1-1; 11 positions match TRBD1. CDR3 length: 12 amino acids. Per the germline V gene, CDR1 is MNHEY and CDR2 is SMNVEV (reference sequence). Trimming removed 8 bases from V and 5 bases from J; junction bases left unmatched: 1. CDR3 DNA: TGTGCCAGCGGGACAGGGGGAACTGAAGCTTTCTTT. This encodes CASGTGGTEAFF.

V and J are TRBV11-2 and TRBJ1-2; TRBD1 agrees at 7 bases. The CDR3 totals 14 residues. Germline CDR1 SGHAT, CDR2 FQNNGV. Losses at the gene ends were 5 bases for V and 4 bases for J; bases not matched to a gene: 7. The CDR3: CASSELRDSYGYTF. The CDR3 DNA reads TGTGCCAGCAGCGAACTCCGGGACAGCTATGGCTACACCTTC.

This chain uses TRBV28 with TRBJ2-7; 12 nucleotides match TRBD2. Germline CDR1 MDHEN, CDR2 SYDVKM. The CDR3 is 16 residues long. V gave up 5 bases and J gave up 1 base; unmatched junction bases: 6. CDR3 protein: CASSPLLAGGSYEQYF. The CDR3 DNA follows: TGTGCCAGCAGTCCACTACTAGCGGGAGGATCCTACGAGCAGTACTTC.

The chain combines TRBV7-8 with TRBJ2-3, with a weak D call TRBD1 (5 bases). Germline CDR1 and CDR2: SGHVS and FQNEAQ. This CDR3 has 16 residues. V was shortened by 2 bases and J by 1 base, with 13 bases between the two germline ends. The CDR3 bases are TGTGCCAGCAGCTTATTTTGGGGCCCTGGCACAGATACGCAGTATTTT. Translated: CASSLFWGPGTDTQYF.

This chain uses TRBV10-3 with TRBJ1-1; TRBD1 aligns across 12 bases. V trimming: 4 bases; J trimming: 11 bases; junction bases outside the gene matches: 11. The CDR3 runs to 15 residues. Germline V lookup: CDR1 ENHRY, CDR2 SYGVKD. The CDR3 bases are TGTGCCATCAGTGGGGGGACAGGGGGCCATGGAAAGGCTTTCTTT. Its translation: CAISGGTGGHGKAFF.